This TCR beta chain was identified during a study of identical twins. Broader study findings: Twin pairs had excess sharing that was weaker in beta out-of-frame sequences. Fewer insertions marked abundant cord blood beta clonotypes; young adult naive trended weakly, memory not at all.

V lost 5 bases, J lost 0 bases, and 14 bases lay in between. The CDR3 is 15 residues long. A universal primer site was added by template switching, and unique molecular identifiers were carried by the cDNA. Each CDR3 protein is one row after TCRdb ran MiXCR on the 5' RACE reads. This table holds just under 550,000 distinct CDR3 sequences, 12% to 15% found once. With regard to this clonotype: No antigen is known for it.

The sample was also reused in another study, on yellow fever vaccine responses in identical twins.

The sequenced sample consisted of CD4+ T cells sorted from blood. This sequence originates from a young woman in good health. The rearrangement uses TRBV12-3 or TRBV12-4 and TRBJ2-7, with D possibly being TRBD2 (6 bases). CDR3 region: CASSPRLVPSYEQYF. In nucleotides, the CDR3 is TGTGCCAGCAGTCCGAGACTAGTCCCCTCCTACGAGCAGTACTTC.